One sample yielded the 18 T cell receptor beta chains listed below, sequenced in a study of glioma-infiltrating T cells. TCR alpha and beta CDR3 regions were amplified from RNA using iRepertoire nested multiplex PCR. TCRdb independently ran MiXCR on the multiplex PCR reads; one entry per CDR3 protein. The sample includes tens of thousands of distinct CDR3 sequences, around a quarter seen only once; the top ten take roughly 7%. Input material: glioma tissue, nonneoplastic brain tissue, or PBMCs (not recorded which). The receptors originated from a human donor with low-grade glioma or glioblastoma, undergoing nonglioma brain surgery, or in good health (not recorded which).

As for this clonotype: This sequence may be a read error, since a much larger clone differs from it by one base. This chain joins TRBV18 and TRBJ1-1; D possibly corresponds to TRBD1 (6 bases). Germline V gene sequence: CDR1 KGHSH, CDR2 LQKENI. The CDR3 covers 13 residues. CDR3 DNA: TGTGCCAGCTTACTTAACACCGGAGGGGGACGCCACTTT. Its translation: CASLLNTGGGRHF. The full variable domain, its missing parts supplied by reference TRBV18 and TRBJ1-1, is NAGVMQNPRHLVRRRGQEARLRCSPMKGHSHVYWYRQLPEEGLKFMVYLQKENIIDESGMPKERFSAEFPKEGPSILRIQQVVRGDSAAYFCASLLNTGGGRHFGQGTRLTVV.

There are many counts of this clonotype. V is TRBV6-1 and J is TRBJ2-7; D perhaps matches TRBD1 (6 bases). CDR1 MNHNS and CDR2 SASEGT come from the germline V gene. With 10 bases removed from V and 3 bases from J, the gap between germline ends came to 25 bases. CDR3 size: 16 residues. The CDR3 DNA sequence: TGTGCCACCAATTCGGACAGAGCAGCATTGGGCTACGAGCAGTACTTC. Amino acids: CATNSDRAALGYEQYF.

V and J are TRBV12-3 or TRBV12-4 and TRBJ1-4, with D perhaps matching TRBD1 (5 bases). CDR3 length: 14 amino acids. V was pared by 3 bases and J by 5 bases, with 10 bases between. The chain's CDR3 is CASSFWGGNEKLFF. The CDR3 nucleotides read TGTGCCAGCAGTTTTTGGGGGGGGAATGAAAAACTGTTTTTT.

In this sample, this clonotype turned up many times. This chain uses TRBV15 with TRBJ1-6; D gene ambiguous. This CDR3 is built from 15 residues. V lost 0 bases and J lost 9, with 12 bases in between. The germline CDR1 and CDR2 sequences are LNHNV and YYDKDF (reference sequence). CDR3 in DNA: TGTGCCACCAGCAGAGATGGGCTAACTAGTTCACCCCTCCACTTT. Translated, it gives CATSRDGLTSSPLHF.

This clonotype appeared a few times. The chain combines TRBV7-9 with TRBJ2-7, with D tentatively TRBD2 (7 bases). The CDR3 contains 15 residues. Trimming took off 3 bases at V and 6 bases at J, with 18 bases between the two ends. Per germline, CDR1 SEHNR and CDR2 FQNEAQ (reference sequence). This chain's CDR3 is CASSLGGGLMFEQYF. The CDR3 coding sequence is TGTGCCAGCAGCTTGGGGGGGGGGCTTATGTTCGAGCAGTACTTC.

The chain uses TRBV12-3 or TRBV12-4 and TRBJ1-3, with no clear D. The CDR3 extends over 15 amino acids. The V and J ends lost 1 base and 0 bases respectively, with 7 bases between them. The CDR3 nucleotides read TGTGCCAGCAGTTTAGGCCTGATCTCTGGAAACACCATATATTTT. It translates to CASSLGLISGNTIYF.

The V and J genes are TRBV11-3 and TRBJ2-3; D possibly uses TRBD1 or TRBD2 (5 bases each). There are 16 residues in the CDR3. V was clipped by 5 bases and J by 6 bases, with 21 bases between them. Germline values: CDR1 SGHNT, CDR2 YENEEA. In DNA, the CDR3 is TGTGCCAGCAGCCCCGGGACCGAGCGTCTTTGGGATACGCAGTATTTT. Protein: CASSPGTERLWDTQYF.

In its sample, this clonotype was seen once. A much larger clone is a single base away; this may be a read error. The V gene is TRBV7-2, the J gene TRBJ1-1; 7 bases match TRBD1. The CDR3 contains 14 residues. The germline V gene encodes CDR1 SGHTA and CDR2 FQGNSA. This CDR3 reads CARSTRQGNTEAFF. Here the CDR3 DNA reads TGTGCCCGCAGCACTCGACAGGGGAACACTGAAGCTTTCTTT.

V is TRBV9 and J is TRBJ2-1, with TRBD2 matching over 8 bases. Germline V lookup: CDR1 SGDLS, CDR2 YYNGEE. CDR3 length equals 15 residues. The V segment lost 0 bases and the J segment 3 bases; nucleotides outside the gene matches: 2. CDR3 sequence (DNA): TGTGCCAGCAGCGTAGATAGCGGGGTCTACAATGAGCAGTTCTTC. Its protein product is CASSVDSGVYNEQFF.

The chain joins TRBV4-2 to TRBJ1-3; TRBD1 matches 10 bases. Germline CDR1 reads LGHNA; CDR2 reads YNFKEQ. CDR3 length: 16 amino acids. Unmatched junction bases numbered 8, after V lost 2 bases and J lost 7 bases. The CDR3: CASSQPGQGTFNTIYF. The CDR3 DNA reads TGTGCCAGCAGCCAACCGGGACAGGGGACATTCAACACCATATATTTT.

Notes on this clonotype: A much larger clone is a single base away; this may be a read error. The J gene is TRBJ2-5, the V gene TRBV14; TRBD2 matches at 9 bases. With V trimmed by 1 base and J by 11 bases, 11 bases remained unmatched. Germline loops: CDR1 SGHDN, CDR2 FVKESK. The CDR3 runs to 15 residues. CDR3 nucleotide sequence: TGTGCCAGCAGCCAAGGGCTAGCGGGGTACAATGAGCAGTACTTC. Translated: CASSQGLAGYNEQYF.

This clonotype has a count of ten or more. This sequence joins TRBV24-1 and TRBJ2-3, with 8 bases matching TRBD1. The CDR3 is 16 residues long. J lost 2 bases, V lost 4 bases, and 7 bases had no gene match. Germline CDR1 reads KGHDR; CDR2 reads SFDVKD. The CDR3 DNA reads as TGTGCCACCAGTGACACAGGGGGTGACAACACAGATACGCAGTATTTT. Protein sequence: CATSDTGGDNTDTQYF.

The V gene is TRBV29-1, the J gene TRBJ2-3; D might be TRBD1 or TRBD2, each matching 6 bases. Trimming stripped 3 bases from V and 6 bases from J, with 13 bases between. Germline CDR1 is SQVTM and CDR2 is ANQGSEA. This CDR3 is built from 13 residues. Here the CDR3 DNA reads TGCAGCGTTGAGTGGGGGGCCCGGGATACGCAGTATTTT. Translation: CSVEWGARDTQYF.

This clonotype has only a few counts. This chain joins TRBV19 and TRBJ2-3; tentative D call: TRBD2 (5 bases). CDR1 is LNHDA and CDR2 is SQIVND in the germline V gene (reference sequence). The CDR3 extends over 14 amino acids. V was trimmed by 4 bases and J by 2 bases, leaving 10 bases between them. The CDR3 sequence: CASSTGGYTDTQYF. Written as DNA, the CDR3 is TGTGCCAGTAGTACGGGCGGGTACACAGATACGCAGTATTTT.

This clonotype was counted at least ten times. The chain joins TRBV10-1 to TRBJ2-5, with 9 bases fitting TRBD1. The CDR3 totals 15 residues. V lost 3 bases to trimming and J lost 1 base; unmatched junction nucleotides: 3. Germline V gene sequence: CDR1 WNHNN, CDR2 SYGVQD (reference sequence). DNA of the CDR3: TGCGCCAGCAGTGATGGGACAGGGCCCCAAGAGACCCAGTACTTC. Amino acids: CASSDGTGPQETQYF.

The gene calls are TRBV18 and TRBJ1-4, with 7 bases aligning to TRBD1. The germline V gene encodes CDR1 KGHSH and CDR2 LQKENI. CDR3 size: 13 residues. Trimming took 6 bases from V and 5 from J; bases not matched to a gene: 3. The CDR3 sequence: CASSTGQNEKLFF. In DNA, the CDR3 is TGTGCCAGCTCGACGGGACAGAATGAAAAACTGTTTTTT.

The V call is TRBV7-9, the J call TRBJ2-5; the match to TRBD1 covers 7 bases. V lost 3 bases and J lost 0; bases outside the gene matches: 7. CDR1 and CDR2 from the germline V gene are SEHNR and FQNEAQ (reference sequence). The CDR3 contains 16 residues. CDR3 bases: TGTGCCAGCAGCTTCGACAGGGCCCTCAACCAAGAGACCCAGTACTTC. Protein sequence: CASSFDRALNQETQYF. Filled out from reference TRBV7-9 and TRBJ2-5, the complete variable domain reads DTGVSQNPRHKITKRGQNVTFRCDPISEHNRLYWYRQTLGQGPEFLTYFQNEAQLEKSRLLSDRFSAERPKGSFSTLEIQRTEQGDSAMYLCASSFDRALNQETQYFGPGTRLLVL.

This clonotype came up many times. The CDR3 sequence: CASRTDRGTEAFF. The CDR3 DNA sequence: TGTGCCAGCAGGACTGACAGGGGTACTGAAGCTTTCTTT. This sequence joins TRBV2 and TRBJ1-1, with TRBD1 matching 8 bases. CDR3 length equals 13 residues. Losses at the gene ends were 6 bases for V and 5 bases for J; bases not matched to a gene: 5. Germline V CDR1 and CDR2: SNHLY, FYNNEI.